These T cell receptor beta chains were read from a single sample in a study of siplizumab effects on memory and regulatory T cells. Data came from immunoSEQ multiplex PCR; TCRdb stores just in-frame clones and leaves some out. The sample consists of 75,000 to 100,000 clones, 94% of them appearing once. Sequencing used non-Treg CD4+ T cells sorted from blood. These receptors came from a human donor in good health. Both conserved end residues are trimmed from each CDR3.

>TRBJ1-1|16|TRBV7-8
ASSLGTGIRVGDTEAF
>TRBJ1-5|13|TRBV19
ASSLTGISNQPQH
>TRBJ2-7|13|TRBV19
ASSSRDRSSYEQY
>TRBJ2-7|13|TRBV11-3
ASSLEGGKVYEQY
>TRBJ1-6|11|TRBV5-1
ASSLGTNSPLH
>TRBJ1-5|12|TRBV5-5
ASSLVGSNQPQH
>TRBJ2-7|12|TRBV5-6
ASSLGTGRNEQY
>TRBJ1-1|14|TRBV5-4
ASSPGDPQVNTEAF
>TRBJ2-7|15|TRBV5-8
ASSFLNRGRFTYEQY
>TRBJ1-1|13|TRBV30
AWTHGGGVDTEAF
>TRBJ1-6|12|TRBV6-5
ASSESQGDGSLH
>TRBJ1-3|11|TRBV5-6
ASSLEVGNTIY
>TRBJ1-2|11|TRBV7-9
ASSLVGYDGYT
>TRBJ1-1|8|TRBV30
AWSGAGAF
>TRBJ2-7|11|TRBV7-7
ASSADRGYEQY
>TRBJ2-7|12|TRBV11-2
ASSLRDRTYEQY
>TRBJ2-7|14|TRBV14
ASSQVRQTPLGEQY
>TRBJ1-6|12|TRBV19
ASSLGQGNSPLH
>TRBJ1-3|12|TRBV7-9
ASSFAPSGNTIY
>TRBJ1-2|11|TRBV4-2
ASSIDRDGGYT
>TRBJ2-3|15|TRBV5-1
ASSPQNGQGSTDTQY
>TRBJ2-7|11|TRBV6-5
ASSYVGRDEQY